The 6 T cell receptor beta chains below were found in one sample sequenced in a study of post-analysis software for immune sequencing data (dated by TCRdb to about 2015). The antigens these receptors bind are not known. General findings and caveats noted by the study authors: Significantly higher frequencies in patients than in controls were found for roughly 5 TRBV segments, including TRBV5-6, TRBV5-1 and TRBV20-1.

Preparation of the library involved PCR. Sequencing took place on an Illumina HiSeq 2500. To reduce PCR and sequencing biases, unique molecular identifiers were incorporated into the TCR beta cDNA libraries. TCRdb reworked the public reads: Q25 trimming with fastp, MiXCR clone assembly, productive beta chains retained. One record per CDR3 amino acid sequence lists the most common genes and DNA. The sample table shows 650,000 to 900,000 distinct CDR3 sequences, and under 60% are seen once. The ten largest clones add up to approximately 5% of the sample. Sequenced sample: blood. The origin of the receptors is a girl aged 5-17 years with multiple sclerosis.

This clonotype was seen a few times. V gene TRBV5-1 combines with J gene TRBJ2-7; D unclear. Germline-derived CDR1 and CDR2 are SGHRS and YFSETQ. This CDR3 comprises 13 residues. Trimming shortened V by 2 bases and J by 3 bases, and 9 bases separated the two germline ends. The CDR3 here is CASSLSFGYEQYF. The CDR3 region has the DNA TGCGCCAGCAGCTTAAGTTTTGGCTACGAGCAGTACTTC.

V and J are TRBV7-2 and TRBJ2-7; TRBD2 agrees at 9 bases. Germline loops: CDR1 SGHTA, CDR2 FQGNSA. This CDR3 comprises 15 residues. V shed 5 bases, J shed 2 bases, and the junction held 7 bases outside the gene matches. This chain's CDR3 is CASSIEAGGAYEQYF. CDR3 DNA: TGTGCCAGCAGCATCGAAGCGGGAGGTGCCTACGAGCAGTACTTC.

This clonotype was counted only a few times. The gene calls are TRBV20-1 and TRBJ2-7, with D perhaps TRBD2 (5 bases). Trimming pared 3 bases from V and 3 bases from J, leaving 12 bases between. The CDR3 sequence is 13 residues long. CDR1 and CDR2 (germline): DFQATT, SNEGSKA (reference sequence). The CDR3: CSARAQAGYEQYF. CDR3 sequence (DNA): TGCAGTGCTAGGGCGCAGGCGGGCTACGAGCAGTACTTC.

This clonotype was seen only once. CDR3 nucleotides: TGTGCCAGCAGTCTGGCCCCTTCGGGACAGTCCGGTTCACCCCTCCACTTT. This sequence encodes CASSLAPSGQSGSPLHF. The chain is built from TRBV5-5 and TRBJ1-6; the match to TRBD1 covers 7 bases. J gave up 9 bases and V 5 bases, and 17 bases lay outside the gene matches. Germline V gives CDR1 SGHKS, CDR2 YYEKEE (reference sequence). CDR3 length equals 17 residues.

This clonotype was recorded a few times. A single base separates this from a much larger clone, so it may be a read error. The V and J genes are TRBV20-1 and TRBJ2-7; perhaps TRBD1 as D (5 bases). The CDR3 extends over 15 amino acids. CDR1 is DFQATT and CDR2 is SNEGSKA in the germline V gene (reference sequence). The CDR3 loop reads CIARVPNTQAHEQYF. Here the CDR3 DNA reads TGCATTGCTAGGGTTCCTAACACACAGGCCCACGAGCAGTACTTC.

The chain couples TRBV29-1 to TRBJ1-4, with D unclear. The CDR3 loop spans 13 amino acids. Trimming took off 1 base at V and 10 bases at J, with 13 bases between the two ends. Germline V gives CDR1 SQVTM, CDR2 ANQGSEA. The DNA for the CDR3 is TGCAGCGTTGAAGGGGCCGAAGATGGAAAACTGTTTTTT. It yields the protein CSVEGAEDGKLFF.